This note documents a single T cell receptor beta chain sequence. Its matching antigen is unknown. Relapse after autologous stem cell transplantation occurred in every patient, and brentuximab vedotin exposure varied. V lost 7 bases and J 4 bases, leaving 17 bases between the germline ends. Germline values: CDR1 ENHRY, CDR2 SYGVKD. This CDR3 is 14 amino acids long. Clones were read by immunoSEQ multiplex PCR, and TCRdb kept only the in-frame ones, dropping some. The sample holds some 100,000 clones, around nine tenths seen once. This record belongs to a study of PD-1 blockade in classical Hodgkin lymphoma. Study findings and constraints: It was CD4+ TCR diversity, not CD8+, that rose significantly by C4D1. The causes of the repertoire differences, possibly disease activity or prior therapy, remain undefined. Relative to healthy donors, newly diagnosed patients reportedly had lower baseline TCR diversity, which was reported as lower still in relapsed/refractory patients.

The J gene is TRBJ2-7, the V gene TRBV10-3; D is possibly TRBD2 (6 bases). The sequenced sample was peripheral blood mononuclear cells (PBMCs), obtained at baseline. This clonotype was obtained from a human donor with classical Hodgkin lymphoma. The CDR3 here is CAITGGVGTYEQYF. The CDR3, as DNA: TGTGCCATCACCGGCGGGGTAGGGACTTACGAGCAGTACTTC.